The TCR beta chain described here comes from a study of blood T cell repertoires in COVID-19. The CDR3 totals 14 residues. CDR1 and CDR2 from the germline V gene are SGHDT and YYEEEE. Between the trimmed V and J ends, which lost 2 bases and 4 bases, there was a span of 10 bases. Original methodology: Nucleated cell number was recorded as an estimate derived from reference gene primer amplification. This table comes from immunoSEQ multiplex PCR, and its TCRdb copy is limited to in-frame clones, with some not included. V and J calls and clone size are copied from that table; D and trimming were computed from the DNA. The profile shows fewer than 70,000 clones, under 80% of them singletons.

V usage is TRBV5-6 and J usage is TRBJ1-5; D is unclear. Input material: peripheral blood. This sequence was found in a human donor in a cohort sampled during active COVID-19. The CDR3 reads CASSFGNRNQPQHF. The CDR3 DNA follows: TGTGCCAGCAGCTTCGGTAACAGAAATCAGCCCCAGCATTTT.